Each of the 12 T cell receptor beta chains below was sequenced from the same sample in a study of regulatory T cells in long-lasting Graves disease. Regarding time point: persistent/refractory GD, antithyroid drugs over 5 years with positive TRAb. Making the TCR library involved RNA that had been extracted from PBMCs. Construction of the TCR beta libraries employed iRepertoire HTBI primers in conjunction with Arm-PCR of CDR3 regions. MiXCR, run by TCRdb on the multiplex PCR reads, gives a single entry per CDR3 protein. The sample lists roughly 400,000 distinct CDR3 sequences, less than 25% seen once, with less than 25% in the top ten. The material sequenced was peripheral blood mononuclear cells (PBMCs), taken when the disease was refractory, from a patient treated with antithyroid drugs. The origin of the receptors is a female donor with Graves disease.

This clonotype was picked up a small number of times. In DNA form, the CDR3 reads TGCGCCAGCACCCTGGGGGGACGCCTAAATGAAAAACTGTTTTTT. It specifies CASTLGGRLNEKLFF. The chain combines TRBV4-1 with TRBJ1-4, with a possible D match to TRBD1 (5 bases). The CDR3 contains 15 residues. Germline V gene sequence: CDR1 MGHRA, CDR2 YSYEKL. Deletions cut 7 bases from V and 5 bases from J, with 17 bases between.

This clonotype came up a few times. The CDR3 reads CSARRGQLNTEAFF. Written as DNA, the CDR3 is TGCAGTGCTAGAAGAGGCCAGCTGAACACTGAAGCTTTCTTT. The chain couples TRBV20-1 to TRBJ1-1; no definite D call. The V gene lost 2 bases and the J gene lost 0 bases, with 10 bases spanning the gap. CDR3 length equals 14 residues. The germline CDR1 and CDR2 sequences are DFQATT and SNEGSKA (reference sequence).

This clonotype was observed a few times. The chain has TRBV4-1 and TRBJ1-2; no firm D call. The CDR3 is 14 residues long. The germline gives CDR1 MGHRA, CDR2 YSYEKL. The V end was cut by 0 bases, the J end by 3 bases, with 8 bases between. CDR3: CASSQEHSHYGYTF. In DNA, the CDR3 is TGCGCCAGCAGCCAAGAACACAGTCACTATGGCTACACCTTC.

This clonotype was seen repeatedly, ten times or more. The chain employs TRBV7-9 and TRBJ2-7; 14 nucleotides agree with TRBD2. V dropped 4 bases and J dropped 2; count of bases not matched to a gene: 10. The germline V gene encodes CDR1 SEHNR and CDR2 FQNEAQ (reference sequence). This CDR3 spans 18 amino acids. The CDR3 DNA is TGTGCCAGCAGCTGGGGGACTAGCGGGAGTTGGATGACCTACGAGCAGTACTTC. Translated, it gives CASSWGTSGSWMTYEQYF.

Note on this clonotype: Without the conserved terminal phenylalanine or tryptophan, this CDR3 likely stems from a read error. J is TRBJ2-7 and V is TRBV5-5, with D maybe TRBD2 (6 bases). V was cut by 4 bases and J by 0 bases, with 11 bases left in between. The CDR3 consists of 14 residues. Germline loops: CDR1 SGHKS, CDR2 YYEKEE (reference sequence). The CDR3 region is CASSLERVSYEQYL. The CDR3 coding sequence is TGTGCCAGCAGCCTCGAGCGGGTCTCCTACGAGCAGTACCTC.

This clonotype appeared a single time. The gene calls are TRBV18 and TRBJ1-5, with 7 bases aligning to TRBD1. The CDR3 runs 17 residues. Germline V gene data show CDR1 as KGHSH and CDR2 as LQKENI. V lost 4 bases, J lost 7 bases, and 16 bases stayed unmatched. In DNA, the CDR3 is TGTGCCAGCTCACTAGGGACAGAATTGGAGCCGGTCCAGCCCCAGCATTTT. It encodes CASSLGTELEPVQPQHF.

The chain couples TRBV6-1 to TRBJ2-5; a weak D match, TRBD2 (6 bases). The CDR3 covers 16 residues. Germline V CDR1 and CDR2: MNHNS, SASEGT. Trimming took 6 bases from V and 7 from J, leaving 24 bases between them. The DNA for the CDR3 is TGTGCCAGCAGCTCGCCGGCGGGGAAGGGCCCGGGGACCCAGTACTTC. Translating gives CASSSPAGKGPGTQYF.

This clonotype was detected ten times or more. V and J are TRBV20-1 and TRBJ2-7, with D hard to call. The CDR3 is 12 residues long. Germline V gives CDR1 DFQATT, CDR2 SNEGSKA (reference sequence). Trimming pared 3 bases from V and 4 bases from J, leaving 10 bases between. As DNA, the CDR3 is TGCAGTGCTAGGGGCAGCTTGTACGAGCAGTACTTC. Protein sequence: CSARGSLYEQYF.

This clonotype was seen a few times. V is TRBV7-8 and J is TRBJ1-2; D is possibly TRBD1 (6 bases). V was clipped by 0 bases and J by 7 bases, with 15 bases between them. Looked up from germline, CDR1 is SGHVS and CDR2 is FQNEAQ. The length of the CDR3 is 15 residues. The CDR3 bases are TGTGCCAGCAGCTTAGCAAGGGGGACGGGCGGTGGCTACACCTTC. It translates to CASSLARGTGGGYTF.

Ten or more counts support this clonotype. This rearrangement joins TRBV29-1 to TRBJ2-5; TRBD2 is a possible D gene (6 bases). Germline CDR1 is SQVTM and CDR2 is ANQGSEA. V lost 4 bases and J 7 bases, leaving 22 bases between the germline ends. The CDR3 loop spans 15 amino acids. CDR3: CSVGGFGGLRVTQYF. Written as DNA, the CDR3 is TGCAGCGTTGGTGGTTTCGGGGGACTGAGAGTGACCCAGTACTTC.

In DNA, the CDR3 is TGTGCCAGCAGCTTAGAGGACAGCGCTCCACGGTATTTT. Protein sequence: CASSLEDSAPRYF. The rearrangement links TRBV7-2 to TRBJ2-3; maybe TRBD1 (6 bases). The CDR3 runs to 13 residues. V was shortened by 1 base and J by 14 bases, with 16 bases between the two germline ends. Germline V gene sequence: CDR1 SGHTA, CDR2 FQGNSA.

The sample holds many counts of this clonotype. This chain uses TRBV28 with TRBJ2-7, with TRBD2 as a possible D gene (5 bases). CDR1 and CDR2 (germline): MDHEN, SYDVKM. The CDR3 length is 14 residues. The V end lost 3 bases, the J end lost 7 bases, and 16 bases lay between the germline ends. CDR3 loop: CASSFPTDSGEQYF. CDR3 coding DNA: TGTGCCAGCAGTTTTCCCACCGATTCGGGAGAGCAGTACTTC.